This TCR beta chain was captured by sequencing in a study of CD8 T cells in Susac syndrome. Trimming removed 3 bases from V and 7 bases from J, with 10 bases in between. This CDR3 has 12 amino acids. CDR1 and CDR2 (germline): DFQATT, SNEGSKA (reference sequence). Random hexamers were used to reverse transcribe an amount of roughly 0.5 to 1 ug RNA. TCRdb recomputed calls from the immunoSEQ multiplex PCR reads with MiXCR, one row per CDR3 protein. This table holds about 210,000 distinct CDR3 sequences, 95% found once. The genes are TRBV20-1 and TRBJ1-5; unclear D gene. The source is a human donor with multiple sclerosis. Sequenced input: CD4+ T cells from PBMCs. The CDR3 bases are TGCAGTGCTAGTGACAAGCGCCAGCCCCAGCATTTT. Protein product: CSASDKRQPQHF.